This T cell receptor beta chain was recorded in a study of tumour-infiltrating T cells in Burkitt lymphoma. Study information: Repertoire clonality predicted overall and progression-free survival.

Profiling relied on immunoSEQ multiplex PCR, and the TCRdb table lists in-frame clones only, not all of them. The sample carries 1,500 to 1,800 clones, 11% recorded once. The germline gives CDR1 SGHAT, CDR2 FQNNGV. Trimming cost V 0 bases and J 4 bases, with 12 bases left between them. This CDR3 region has 15 residues. In this sample, this clone is large. The TCR sequence derives from a human donor with Burkitt lymphoma. The sequencing sample was made of tumor tissue. The chain combines TRBV11-2 with TRBJ1-1; perhaps TRBD1 as D (6 bases). The CDR3 reads CASSLDGGGSTEAFF. The CDR3 DNA is TGTGCCAGCAGCTTAGACGGGGGGGGCAGCACTGAAGCTTTCTTT.